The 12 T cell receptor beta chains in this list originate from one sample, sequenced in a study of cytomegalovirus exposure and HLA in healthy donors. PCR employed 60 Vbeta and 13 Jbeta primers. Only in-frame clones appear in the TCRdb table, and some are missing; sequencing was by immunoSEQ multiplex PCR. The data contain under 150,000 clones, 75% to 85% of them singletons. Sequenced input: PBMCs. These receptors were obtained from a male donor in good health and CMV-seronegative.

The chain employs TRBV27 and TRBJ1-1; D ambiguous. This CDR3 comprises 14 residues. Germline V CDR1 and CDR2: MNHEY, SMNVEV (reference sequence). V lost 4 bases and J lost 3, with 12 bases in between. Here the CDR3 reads CASSSPPRDTEAFF. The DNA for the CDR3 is TGTGCCAGCAGTTCCCCCCCACGGGACACTGAAGCTTTCTTT.

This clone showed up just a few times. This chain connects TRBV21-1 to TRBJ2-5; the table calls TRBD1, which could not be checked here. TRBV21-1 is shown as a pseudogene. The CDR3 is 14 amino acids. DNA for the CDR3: TGTGCCAGCAGCATACAGGGAACCGGAGAGACCCAGTACTTC. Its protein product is CASSIQGTGETQYF.

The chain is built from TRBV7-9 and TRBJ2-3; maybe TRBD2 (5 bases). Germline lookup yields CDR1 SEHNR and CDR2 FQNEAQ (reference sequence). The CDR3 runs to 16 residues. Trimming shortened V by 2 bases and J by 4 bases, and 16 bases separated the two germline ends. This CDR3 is CASSLRGGSSADTQYF. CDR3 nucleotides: TGTGCCAGCAGCTTACGGGGTGGGAGTTCGGCAGATACGCAGTATTTT.

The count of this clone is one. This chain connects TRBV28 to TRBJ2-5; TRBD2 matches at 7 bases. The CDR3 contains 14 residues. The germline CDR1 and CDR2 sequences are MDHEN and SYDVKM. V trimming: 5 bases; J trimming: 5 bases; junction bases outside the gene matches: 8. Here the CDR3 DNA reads TGTGCCAGCAGTCCCCGGCAGGGAGGGGAGACCCAGTACTTC. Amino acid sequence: CASSPRQGGETQYF.

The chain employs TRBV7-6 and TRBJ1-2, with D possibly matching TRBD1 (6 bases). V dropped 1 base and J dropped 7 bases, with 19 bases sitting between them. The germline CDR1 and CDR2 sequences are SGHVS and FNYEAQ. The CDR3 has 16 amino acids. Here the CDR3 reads CASSLVSGAPQIGYTF. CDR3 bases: TGTGCCAGCAGCTTAGTCTCAGGGGCCCCTCAAATTGGCTACACCTTC.

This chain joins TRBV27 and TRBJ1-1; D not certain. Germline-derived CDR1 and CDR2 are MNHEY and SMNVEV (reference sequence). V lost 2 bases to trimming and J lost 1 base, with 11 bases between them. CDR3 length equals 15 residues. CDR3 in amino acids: CASSLRGTENTEAFF. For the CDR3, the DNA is TGTGCCAGCAGTTTACGGGGAACGGAGAACACTGAAGCTTTCTTT.

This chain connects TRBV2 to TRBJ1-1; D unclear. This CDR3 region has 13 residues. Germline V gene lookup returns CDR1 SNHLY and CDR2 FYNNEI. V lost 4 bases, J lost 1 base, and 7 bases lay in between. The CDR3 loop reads CASSGVANTEAFF. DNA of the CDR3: TGTGCCAGCAGTGGCGTAGCGAACACTGAAGCTTTCTTT.

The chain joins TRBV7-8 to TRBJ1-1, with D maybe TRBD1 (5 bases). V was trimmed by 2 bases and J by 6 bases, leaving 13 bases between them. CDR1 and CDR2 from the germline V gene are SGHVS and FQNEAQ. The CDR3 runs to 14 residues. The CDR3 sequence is CASSLSRARAEAFF. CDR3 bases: TGTGCCAGCAGCTTAAGCAGGGCTAGGGCTGAAGCTTTCTTT.

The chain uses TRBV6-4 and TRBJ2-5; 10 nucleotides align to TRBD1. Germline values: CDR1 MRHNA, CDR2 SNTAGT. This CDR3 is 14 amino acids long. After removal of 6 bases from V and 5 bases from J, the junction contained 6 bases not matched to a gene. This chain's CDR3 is CASSRKTGGETQYF. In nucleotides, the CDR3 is TGTGCCAGCAGCAGAAAGACAGGGGGCGAGACCCAGTACTTC.

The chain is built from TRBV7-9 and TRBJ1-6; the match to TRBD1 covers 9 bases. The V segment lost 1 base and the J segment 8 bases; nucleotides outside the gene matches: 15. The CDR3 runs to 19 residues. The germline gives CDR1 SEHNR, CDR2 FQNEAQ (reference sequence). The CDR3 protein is CASSLVHRIWDRAYSPLHF. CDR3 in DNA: TGTGCCAGCAGCTTAGTCCATCGTATCTGGGACAGGGCCTATTCACCCCTCCACTTT.

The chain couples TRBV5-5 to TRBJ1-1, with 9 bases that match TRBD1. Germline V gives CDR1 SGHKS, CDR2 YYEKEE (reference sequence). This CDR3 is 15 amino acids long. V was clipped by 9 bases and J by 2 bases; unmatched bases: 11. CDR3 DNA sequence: TGTGCCACGGATGGGACAGGGAGATATAACACTGAAGCTTTCTTT. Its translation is CATDGTGRYNTEAFF.

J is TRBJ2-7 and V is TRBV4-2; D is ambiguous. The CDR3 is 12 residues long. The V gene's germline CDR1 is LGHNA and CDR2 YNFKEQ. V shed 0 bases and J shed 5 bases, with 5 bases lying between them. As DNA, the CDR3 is TGTGCCAGCAGCCAAGATCCAGACGAGCAGTACTTC. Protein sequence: CASSQDPDEQYF.